This T cell receptor (beta chain) emerged from a study of beta chain features in type 1 diabetes. This CDR3 spans 14 amino acids. V was trimmed by 7 bases and J by 1 base, leaving 13 bases between them. The germline CDR1 and CDR2 sequences are LNHDA and SQIVND (reference sequence). This clone was found a few times. What it binds is unknown. Study-wide findings and caveats: Naive, central memory and Treg TCRB repertoires seemed to resemble each other more closely in patients than they did in healthy donors.

Expressed TCRB transcripts were sequenced because the entire RNA isolate underwent reverse transcription. Produced via immunoSEQ multiplex PCR; TCRdb's table is partial and in-frame only. The sample holds approximately 140,000 clones, around a tenth seen once. The sequenced sample consisted of central memory CD4+ T cells from blood. The chain is built from TRBV19 and TRBJ1-1; TRBD1 might be the D (5 bases). This clonotype originated in a woman aged 35 to 49 in good health. The CDR3 sequence: CASIGQGSNTEAFF. CDR3 bases: TGTGCCAGTATCGGTCAGGGCTCGAACACTGAAGCTTTCTTT. The whole variable domain, remainder taken from reference TRBV19 and TRBJ1-1, is DGGITQSPKYLFRKEGQNVTLSCEQNLNHDAMYWYRQDPGQGLRLIYYSQIVNDFQKGDIAEGYSVSREKKESFPLTVTSAQKNPTAFYLCASIGQGSNTEAFFGQGTRLTVV.